This T cell receptor beta chain comes out of a study of regulatory T cells in long-lasting Graves disease. Study conclusions and caveats: TCR diversity was lower in persistent than newly diagnosed Graves' disease. Thyroid tissue went unstudied; only peripheral blood was examined. Patients with persistent disease shared over 2,500 public clonotypes, outpacing the roughly 970 shared by new patients.

Time point specified: newly diagnosed GD, antithyroid drugs for less than 3 months. PBMCs were the source of the RNA used for TCR sequencing. Each patient gave roughly 9.2 milliliters of EDTA-anticoagulated peripheral blood. Germline V lookup: CDR1 MDHEN, CDR2 SYDVKM. V shed 6 bases, J shed 4 bases, and the junction held 14 bases outside the gene matches. CDR3 size: 16 residues. TCR beta libraries were built with iRepertoire HTBI primers and Arm-PCR of CDR3 regions. TCRdb reprocessed the multiplex PCR reads with MiXCR, giving one entry per CDR3 protein. In the table there are a few hundred thousand distinct CDR3 sequences, 20% of which are singletons. This clonotype has a count of ten or more. The antigen remains undetermined.

The chain has TRBV28 and TRBJ2-7; 8 bases align to TRBD2. The sequence derives from a female donor with Graves disease. The sequencing used peripheral blood mononuclear cells (PBMCs), collected at new diagnosis, from a patient treated with antithyroid drugs. CDR3 sequence reads: CASSPTTGRGVYEQYF. The CDR3 nucleotides read TGTGCCAGCAGCCCCACAACCGGGAGGGGAGTTTACGAGCAGTACTTC.